This T cell receptor beta chain was obtained from a study of lymphopenia after photon versus proton radiotherapy. Whole-study results and caveats: Under photons, naive T cells and diversity fell while effector/memory populations rose.

As to this clone: The target antigen is unknown.

Germline loops: CDR1 SEHNR, CDR2 FQNEAQ (reference sequence). The CDR3 has 13 residues. V shed 5 bases and J shed 4 bases, with 11 bases lying between them. Clones were read by immunoSEQ multiplex PCR, and TCRdb kept only the in-frame ones, dropping some. The repertoire holds 160,000 or so clones, with about nine tenths as singletons. The chain is built from TRBV7-9 and TRBJ1-1, with no clear D. This TCR was recovered from a man aged 50-60 years with gastric cancer. The source was peripheral blood, collected from a patient treated with photon-based radiotherapy. The CDR3 DNA reads TGTGCCAGCAGCCCGACATTAGGCACTGAAGCTTTCTTT. This codes for CASSPTLGTEAFF.